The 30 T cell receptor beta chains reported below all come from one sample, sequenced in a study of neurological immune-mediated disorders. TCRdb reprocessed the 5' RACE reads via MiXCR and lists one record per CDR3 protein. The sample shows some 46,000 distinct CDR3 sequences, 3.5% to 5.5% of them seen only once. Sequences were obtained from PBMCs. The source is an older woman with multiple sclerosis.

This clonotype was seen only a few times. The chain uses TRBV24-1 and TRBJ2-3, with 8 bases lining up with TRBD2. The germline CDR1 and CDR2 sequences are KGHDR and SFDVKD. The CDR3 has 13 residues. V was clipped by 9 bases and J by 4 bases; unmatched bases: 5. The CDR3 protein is CATSGGYADTQYF. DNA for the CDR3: TGTGCCACCTCGGGGGGGTACGCAGATACGCAGTATTTT.

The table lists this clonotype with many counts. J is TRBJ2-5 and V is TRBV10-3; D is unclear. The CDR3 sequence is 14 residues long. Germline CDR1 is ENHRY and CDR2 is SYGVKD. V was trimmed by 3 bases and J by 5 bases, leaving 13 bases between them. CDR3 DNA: TGTGCCATCAGTGAAAGTCTCTTAGGGGAGACCCAGTACTTC. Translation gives CAISESLLGETQYF.

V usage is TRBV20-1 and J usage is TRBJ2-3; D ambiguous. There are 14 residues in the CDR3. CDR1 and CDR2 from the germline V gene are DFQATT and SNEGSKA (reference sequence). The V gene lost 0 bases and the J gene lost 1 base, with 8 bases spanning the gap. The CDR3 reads CSAREGMGTDTQYF. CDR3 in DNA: TGCAGTGCTAGAGAGGGCATGGGCACAGATACGCAGTATTTT.

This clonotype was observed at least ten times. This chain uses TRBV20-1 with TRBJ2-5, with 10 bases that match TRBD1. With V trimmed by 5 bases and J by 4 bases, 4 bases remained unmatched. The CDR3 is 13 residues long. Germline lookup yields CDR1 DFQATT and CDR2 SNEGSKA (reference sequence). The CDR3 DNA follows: TGCAGTGCTCGGACAGGGGGTAGAGAGACCCAGTACTTC. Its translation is CSARTGGRETQYF.

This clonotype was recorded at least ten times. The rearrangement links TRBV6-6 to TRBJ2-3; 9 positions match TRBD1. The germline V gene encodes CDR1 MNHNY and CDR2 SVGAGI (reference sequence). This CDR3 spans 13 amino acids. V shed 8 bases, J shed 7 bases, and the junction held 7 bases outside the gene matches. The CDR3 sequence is CASATGGGNTQYF. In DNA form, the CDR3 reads TGTGCCAGCGCGACAGGGGGAGGAAATACGCAGTATTTT.

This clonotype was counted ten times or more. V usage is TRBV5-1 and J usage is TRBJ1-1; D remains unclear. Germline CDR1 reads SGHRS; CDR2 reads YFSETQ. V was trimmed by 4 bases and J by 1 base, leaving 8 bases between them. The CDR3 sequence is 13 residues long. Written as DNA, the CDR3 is TGCGCCAGCAGCGTACGGGGGAACACTGAAGCTTTCTTT. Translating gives CASSVRGNTEAFF.

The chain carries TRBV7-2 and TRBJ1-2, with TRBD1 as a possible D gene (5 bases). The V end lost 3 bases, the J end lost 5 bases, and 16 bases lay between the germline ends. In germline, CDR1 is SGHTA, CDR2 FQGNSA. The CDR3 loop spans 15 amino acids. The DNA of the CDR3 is TGTGCCAGCAGCTTGATACCAGGGCCGCAGTATGGCTACACCTTC. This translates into CASSLIPGPQYGYTF.

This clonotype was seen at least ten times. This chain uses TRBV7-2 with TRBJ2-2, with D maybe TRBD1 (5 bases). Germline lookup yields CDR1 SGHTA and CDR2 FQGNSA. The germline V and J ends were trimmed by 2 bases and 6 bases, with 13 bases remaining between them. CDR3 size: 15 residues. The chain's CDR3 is CASSLRQGRAGELFF. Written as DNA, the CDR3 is TGTGCCAGCAGCTTAAGGCAGGGAAGAGCCGGGGAGCTGTTTTTT.

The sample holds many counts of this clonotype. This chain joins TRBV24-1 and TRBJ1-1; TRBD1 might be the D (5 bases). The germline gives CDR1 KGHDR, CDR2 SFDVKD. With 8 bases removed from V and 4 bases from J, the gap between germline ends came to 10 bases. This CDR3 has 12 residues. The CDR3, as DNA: TGTGCCACCATCGGGGACGGCACTGAAGCTTTCTTT. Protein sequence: CATIGDGTEAFF.

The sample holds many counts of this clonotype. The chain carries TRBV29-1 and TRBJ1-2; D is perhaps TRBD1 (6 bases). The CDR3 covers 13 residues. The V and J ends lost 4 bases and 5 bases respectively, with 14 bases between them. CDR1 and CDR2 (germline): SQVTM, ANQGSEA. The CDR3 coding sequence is TGCAGCGTTGCTCAGACAGGAGAGTATGGCTACACCTTC. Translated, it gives CSVAQTGEYGYTF.

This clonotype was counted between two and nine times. The CDR3 here is CASRKGGETQYF. The CDR3 DNA reads TGTGCCTCCCGTAAGGGGGGGGAGACCCAGTACTTC. The chain carries TRBV7-8 and TRBJ2-5; possible D gene TRBD2, 7 bases. The germline V and J ends were trimmed by 11 bases and 5 bases, with 15 bases remaining between them. This CDR3 spans 12 amino acids. CDR1 and CDR2 from the germline V gene are SGHVS and FQNEAQ.

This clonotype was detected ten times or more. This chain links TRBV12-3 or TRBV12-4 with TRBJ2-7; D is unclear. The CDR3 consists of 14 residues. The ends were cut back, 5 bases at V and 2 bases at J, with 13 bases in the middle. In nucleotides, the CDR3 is TGTGCCAGCAGTCCCGGCCGAAGACCCTACGAGCAGTACTTC. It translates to CASSPGRRPYEQYF.

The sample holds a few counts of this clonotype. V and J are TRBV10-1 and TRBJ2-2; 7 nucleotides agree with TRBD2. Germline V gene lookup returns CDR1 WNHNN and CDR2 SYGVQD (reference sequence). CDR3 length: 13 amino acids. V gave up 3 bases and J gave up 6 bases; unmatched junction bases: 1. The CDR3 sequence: CASSDGGAGELFF. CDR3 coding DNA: TGCGCCAGCAGTGATGGGGGGGCCGGGGAGCTGTTTTTT.

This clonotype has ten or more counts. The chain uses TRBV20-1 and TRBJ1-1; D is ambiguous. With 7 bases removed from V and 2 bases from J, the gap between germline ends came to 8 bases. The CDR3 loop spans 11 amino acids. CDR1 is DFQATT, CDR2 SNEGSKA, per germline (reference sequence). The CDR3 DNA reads TGCAGTGTCCCAAGTAACACTGAAGCTTTCTTT. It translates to CSVPSNTEAFF.

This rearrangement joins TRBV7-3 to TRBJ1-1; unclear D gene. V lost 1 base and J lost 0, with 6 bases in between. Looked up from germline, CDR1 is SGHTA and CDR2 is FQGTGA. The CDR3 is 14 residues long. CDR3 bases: TGTGCCAGCAGCTTAATCGCGGTGAACACTGAAGCTTTCTTT. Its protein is CASSLIAVNTEAFF.

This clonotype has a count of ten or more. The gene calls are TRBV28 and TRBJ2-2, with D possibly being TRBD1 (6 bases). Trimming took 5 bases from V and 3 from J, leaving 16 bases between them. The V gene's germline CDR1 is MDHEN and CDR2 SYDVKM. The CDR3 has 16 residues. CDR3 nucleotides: TGTGCCAGCAGTATTCACACAGGGTGGGACACCGGGGAGCTGTTTTTT. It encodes CASSIHTGWDTGELFF.

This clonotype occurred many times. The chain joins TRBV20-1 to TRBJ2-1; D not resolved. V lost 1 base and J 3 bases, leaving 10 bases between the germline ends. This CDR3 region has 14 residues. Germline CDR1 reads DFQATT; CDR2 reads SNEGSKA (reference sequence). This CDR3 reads CSARVWGSYNEQFF. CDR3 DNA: TGCAGTGCTAGAGTGTGGGGAAGCTACAATGAGCAGTTCTTC.

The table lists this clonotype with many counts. In DNA form, the CDR3 reads TGCGCCAGCAGCCCGGGACCGATGAGCACAGATACGCAGTATTTT. Translation: CASSPGPMSTDTQYF. V is TRBV5-1 and J is TRBJ2-3; D tentatively fits TRBD1 or TRBD2 (5 bases each). Per the germline V gene, CDR1 is SGHRS and CDR2 is YFSETQ. Trimming took off 4 bases at V and 0 bases at J, with 12 bases between the two ends. The CDR3 totals 15 residues.

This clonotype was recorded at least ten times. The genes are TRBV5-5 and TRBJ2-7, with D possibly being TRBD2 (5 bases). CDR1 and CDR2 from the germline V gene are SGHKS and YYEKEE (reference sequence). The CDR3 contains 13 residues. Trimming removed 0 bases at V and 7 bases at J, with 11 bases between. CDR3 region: CASSLGGGGEQYF. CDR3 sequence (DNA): TGTGCCAGCAGCTTGGGTGGAGGCGGGGAGCAGTACTTC.

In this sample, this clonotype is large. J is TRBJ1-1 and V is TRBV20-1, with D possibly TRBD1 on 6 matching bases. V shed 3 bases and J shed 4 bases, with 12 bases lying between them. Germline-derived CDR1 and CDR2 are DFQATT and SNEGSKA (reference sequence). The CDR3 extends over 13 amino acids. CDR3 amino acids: CSASSGGLTEAFF. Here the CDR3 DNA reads TGCAGTGCTAGTTCGGGGGGCCTCACTGAAGCTTTCTTT.

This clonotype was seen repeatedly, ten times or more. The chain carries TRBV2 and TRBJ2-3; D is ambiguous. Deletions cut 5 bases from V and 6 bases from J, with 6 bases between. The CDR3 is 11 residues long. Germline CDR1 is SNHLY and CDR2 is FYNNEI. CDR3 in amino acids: CASSLEDTQYF. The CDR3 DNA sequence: TGTGCCAGCAGTCTGGAGGATACGCAGTATTTT.

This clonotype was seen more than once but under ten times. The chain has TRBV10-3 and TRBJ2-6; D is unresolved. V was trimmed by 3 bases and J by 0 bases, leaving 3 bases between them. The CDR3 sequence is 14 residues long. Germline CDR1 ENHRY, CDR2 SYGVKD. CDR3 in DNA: TGTGCCATCAGTGACAACTCTGGGGCCAACGTCCTGACTTTC. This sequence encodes CAISDNSGANVLTF.

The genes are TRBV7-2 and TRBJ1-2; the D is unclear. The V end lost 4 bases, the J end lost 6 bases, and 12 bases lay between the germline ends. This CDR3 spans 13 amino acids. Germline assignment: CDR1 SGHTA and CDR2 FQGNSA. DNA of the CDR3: TGTGCCAGCAGCTCACAACCGGGAGATGGCTACACCTTC. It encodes CASSSQPGDGYTF.

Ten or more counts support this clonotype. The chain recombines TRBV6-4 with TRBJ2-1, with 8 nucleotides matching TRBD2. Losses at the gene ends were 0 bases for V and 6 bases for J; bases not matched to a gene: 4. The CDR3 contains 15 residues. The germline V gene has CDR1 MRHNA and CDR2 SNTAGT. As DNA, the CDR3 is TGTGCCAGCAGTGACTCGAGCGGGACTAGCAATGAGCAGTTCTTC. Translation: CASSDSSGTSNEQFF.

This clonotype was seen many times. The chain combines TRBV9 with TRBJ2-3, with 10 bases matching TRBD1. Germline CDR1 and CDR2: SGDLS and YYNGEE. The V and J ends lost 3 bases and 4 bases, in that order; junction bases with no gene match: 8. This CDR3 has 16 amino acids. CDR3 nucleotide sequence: TGTGCCAGCAGCGACCCCCGGGACAGGGGTTCAGATACGCAGTATTTT. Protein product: CASSDPRDRGSDTQYF.

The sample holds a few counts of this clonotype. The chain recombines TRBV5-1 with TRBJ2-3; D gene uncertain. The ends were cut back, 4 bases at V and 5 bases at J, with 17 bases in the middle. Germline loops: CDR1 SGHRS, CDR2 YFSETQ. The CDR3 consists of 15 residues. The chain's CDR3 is CASSKDHHMGDTQYF. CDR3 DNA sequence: TGCGCCAGCAGCAAGGACCACCACATGGGAGATACGCAGTATTTT.

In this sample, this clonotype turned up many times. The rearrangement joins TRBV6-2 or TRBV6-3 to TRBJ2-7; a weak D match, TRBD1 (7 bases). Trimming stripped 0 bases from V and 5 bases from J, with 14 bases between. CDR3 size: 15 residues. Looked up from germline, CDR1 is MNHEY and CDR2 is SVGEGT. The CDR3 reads CASSYSGQGGDEQYV. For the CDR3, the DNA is TGTGCCAGCAGTTACTCCGGGCAGGGGGGCGACGAGCAGTACGTC.

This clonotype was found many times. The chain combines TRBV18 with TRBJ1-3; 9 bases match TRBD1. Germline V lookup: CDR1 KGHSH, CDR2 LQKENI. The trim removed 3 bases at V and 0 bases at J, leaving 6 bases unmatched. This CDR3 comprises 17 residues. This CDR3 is CASSPRVTGGSGNTIYF. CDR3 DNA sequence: TGTGCCAGCTCACCTAGAGTGACAGGGGGCTCTGGAAACACCATATATTTT.

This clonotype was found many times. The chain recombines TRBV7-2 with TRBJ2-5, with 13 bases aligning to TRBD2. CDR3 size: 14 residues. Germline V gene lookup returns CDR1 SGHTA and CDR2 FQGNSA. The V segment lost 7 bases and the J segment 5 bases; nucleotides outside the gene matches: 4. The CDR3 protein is CASNKLAGGETQYF. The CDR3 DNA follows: TGTGCCAGCAACAAACTAGCGGGGGGGGAGACCCAGTACTTC.

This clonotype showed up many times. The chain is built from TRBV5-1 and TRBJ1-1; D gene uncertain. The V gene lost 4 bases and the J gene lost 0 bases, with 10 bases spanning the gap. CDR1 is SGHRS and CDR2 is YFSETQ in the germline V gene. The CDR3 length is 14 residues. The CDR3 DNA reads TGCGCCAGCAGCCAGGATCCAGTGAACACTGAAGCTTTCTTT. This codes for CASSQDPVNTEAFF.